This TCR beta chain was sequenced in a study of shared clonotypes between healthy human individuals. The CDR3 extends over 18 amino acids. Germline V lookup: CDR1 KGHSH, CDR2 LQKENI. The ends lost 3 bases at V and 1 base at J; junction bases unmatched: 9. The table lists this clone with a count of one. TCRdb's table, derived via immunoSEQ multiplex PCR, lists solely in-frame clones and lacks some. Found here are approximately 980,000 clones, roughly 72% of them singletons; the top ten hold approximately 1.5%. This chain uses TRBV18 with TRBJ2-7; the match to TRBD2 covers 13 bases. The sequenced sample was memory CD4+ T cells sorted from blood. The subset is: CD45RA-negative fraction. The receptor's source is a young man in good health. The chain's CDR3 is CASSPGTSGNIGSYEQYF. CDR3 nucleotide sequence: TGTGCCAGCTCACCCGGGACTAGCGGGAACATCGGATCCTACGAGCAGTACTTC.